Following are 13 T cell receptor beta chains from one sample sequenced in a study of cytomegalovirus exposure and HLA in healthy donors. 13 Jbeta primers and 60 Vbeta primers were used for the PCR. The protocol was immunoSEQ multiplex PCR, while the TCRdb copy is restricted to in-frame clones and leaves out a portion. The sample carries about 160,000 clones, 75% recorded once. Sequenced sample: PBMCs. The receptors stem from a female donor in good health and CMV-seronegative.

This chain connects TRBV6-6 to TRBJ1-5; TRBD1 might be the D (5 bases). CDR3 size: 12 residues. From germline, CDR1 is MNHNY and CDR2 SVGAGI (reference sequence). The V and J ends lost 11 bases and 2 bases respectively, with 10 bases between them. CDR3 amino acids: CAARGGNQPQHF. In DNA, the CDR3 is TGTGCCGCCCGGGGGGGCAATCAGCCCCAGCATTTT.

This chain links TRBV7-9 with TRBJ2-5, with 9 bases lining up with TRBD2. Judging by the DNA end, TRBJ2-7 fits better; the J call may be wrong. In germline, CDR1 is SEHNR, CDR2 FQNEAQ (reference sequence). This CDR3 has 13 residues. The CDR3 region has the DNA TGTGCCAGCTCGGTAGCGGGGGTCTACGAGCAGTACTTC. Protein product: CASSVAGVYEQYF.

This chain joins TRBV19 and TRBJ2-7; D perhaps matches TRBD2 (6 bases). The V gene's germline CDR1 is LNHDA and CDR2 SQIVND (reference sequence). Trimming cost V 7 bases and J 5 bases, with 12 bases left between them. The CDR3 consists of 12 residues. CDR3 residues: CASIGGNNEQYF. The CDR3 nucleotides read TGTGCCAGTATTGGCGGGAACAACGAGCAGTACTTC.

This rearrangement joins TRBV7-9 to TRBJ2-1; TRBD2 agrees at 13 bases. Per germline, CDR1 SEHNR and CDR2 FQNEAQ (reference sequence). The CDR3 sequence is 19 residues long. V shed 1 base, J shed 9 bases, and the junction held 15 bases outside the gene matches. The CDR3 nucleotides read TGTGCCAGCAGCTTAGGGGGACGCTCACTAGCGGGAGGGAGCACTGAGCAGTTCTTC. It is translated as CASSLGGRSLAGGSTEQFF.

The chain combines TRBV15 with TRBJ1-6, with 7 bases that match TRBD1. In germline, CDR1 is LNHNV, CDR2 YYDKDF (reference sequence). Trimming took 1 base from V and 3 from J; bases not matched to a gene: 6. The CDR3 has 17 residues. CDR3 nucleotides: TGTGCCACCAGCAGAGTTCCCCAGGGGGGCTATAATTCACCCCTCCACTTT. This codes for CATSRVPQGGYNSPLHF.

CDR3 nucleotide sequence: TGTGCCAGCAGTACCGGACTAGCGGGGTACCGCACAGATACGCAGTATTTT. This codes for CASSTGLAGYRTDTQYF. The V call is TRBV2, the J call TRBJ2-3; the match to TRBD2 covers 12 bases. Germline lookup yields CDR1 SNHLY and CDR2 FYNNEI. V trimming: 5 bases; J trimming: 1 base; junction bases outside the gene matches: 7. The CDR3 is 17 residues long.

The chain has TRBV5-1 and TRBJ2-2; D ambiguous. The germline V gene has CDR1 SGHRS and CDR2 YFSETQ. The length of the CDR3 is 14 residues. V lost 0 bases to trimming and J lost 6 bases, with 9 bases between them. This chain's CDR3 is CASSLGSGPGELFF. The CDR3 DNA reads TGCGCCAGCAGCTTGGGCAGTGGTCCCGGGGAGCTGTTTTTT.

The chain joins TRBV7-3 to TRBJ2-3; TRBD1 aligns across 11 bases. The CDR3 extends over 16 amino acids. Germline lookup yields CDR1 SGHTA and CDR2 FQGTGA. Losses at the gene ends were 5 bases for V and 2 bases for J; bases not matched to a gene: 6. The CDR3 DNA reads TGTGCCAGCAGCCCGGGGGACAGGGGGTTCACAGATACGCAGTATTTT. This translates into CASSPGDRGFTDTQYF.

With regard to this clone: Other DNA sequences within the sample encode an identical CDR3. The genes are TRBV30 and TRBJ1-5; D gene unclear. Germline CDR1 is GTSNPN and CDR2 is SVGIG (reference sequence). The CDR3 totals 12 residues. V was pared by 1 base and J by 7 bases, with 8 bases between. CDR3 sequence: CAWSEGGQPQHF. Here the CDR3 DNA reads TGTGCCTGGAGTGAAGGAGGGCAGCCCCAGCATTTT.

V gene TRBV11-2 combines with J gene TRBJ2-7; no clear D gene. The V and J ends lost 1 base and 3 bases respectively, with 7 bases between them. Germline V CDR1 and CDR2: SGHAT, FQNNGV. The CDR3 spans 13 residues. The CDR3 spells CASSLGLLYEQYF. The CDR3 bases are TGTGCCAGCAGCTTAGGACTTCTCTACGAGCAGTACTTC.

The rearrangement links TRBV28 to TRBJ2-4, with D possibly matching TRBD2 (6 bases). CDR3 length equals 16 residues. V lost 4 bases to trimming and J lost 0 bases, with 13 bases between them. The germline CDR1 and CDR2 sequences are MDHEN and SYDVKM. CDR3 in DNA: TGTGCCAGCAGTTCCCCCGGGAGTTTAGCCAAAAACATTCAGTACTTC. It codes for CASSSPGSLAKNIQYF.

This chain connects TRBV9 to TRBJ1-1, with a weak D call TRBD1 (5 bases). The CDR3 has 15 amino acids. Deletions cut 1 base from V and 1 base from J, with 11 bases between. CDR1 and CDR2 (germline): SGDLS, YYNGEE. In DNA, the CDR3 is TGTGCCAGCAGCGTAAGGGGAACGGGGAACACTGAAGCTTTCTTT. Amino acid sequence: CASSVRGTGNTEAFF.

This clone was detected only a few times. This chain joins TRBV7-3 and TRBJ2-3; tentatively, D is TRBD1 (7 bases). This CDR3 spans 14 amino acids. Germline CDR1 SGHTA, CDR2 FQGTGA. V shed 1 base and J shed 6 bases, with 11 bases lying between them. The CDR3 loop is CASSLRTGGDTQYF. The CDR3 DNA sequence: TGTGCCAGCAGCTTAAGGACAGGAGGGGATACGCAGTATTTT. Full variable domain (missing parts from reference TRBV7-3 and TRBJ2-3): GAGVSQTPSNKVTEKGKYVELRCDPISGHTALYWYRQSLGQGPEFLIYFQGTGAADDSGLPNDRFFAVRPEGSVSTLKIQRTERGDSAVYLCASSLRTGGDTQYFGPGTRLTVL.